A selection of T cell receptor beta chains follows, all from one sample in a study of metastatic and nonmetastatic thyroid tumors. TCRdb re-called clones from the PCR reads using MiXCR. Of about 52,000 clones listed, approximately 17% are singletons. Sequencing was done on a sample of blood. Receptors originate from a female donor with papillary thyroid cancer or a benign thyroid nodule (not recorded which). Some clones in this sample may be carry-over from other donors' samples. The CDR3 runs from the conserved cysteine through the conserved F or W. A D gene is named only where the DNA matches it firmly. The size of a clone is reported for some rows only, either as once, few or many, or as a class for expanded clones.

clone size: .
J gene: TRBJ2-3
D gene: .
V gene: TRBV24-1
CDR3 DNA: TGTGCCACCATGACCGGGACATGGGAGACAGATACGCAGTATTTT
CDR3 protein: CATMTGTWETDTQYF

clone size: many
J gene: TRBJ2-3
D gene: .
V gene: TRBV19
CDR3 DNA: TGTGCCAGTAGTACCCGGGGAGCCCCCACAGATACGCAGTATTTT
CDR3 protein: CASSTRGAPTDTQYF

clone size: .
J gene: TRBJ2-1
D gene: TRBD2
V gene: TRBV27
CDR3 DNA: TGTGCCAGCAGTTCCACGGGACTAGGGGGAAAGGGAGATGAGCAGTTCTTC
CDR3 protein: CASSSTGLGGKGDEQFF

clone size: .
J gene: TRBJ2-7
D gene: TRBD1
V gene: TRBV28
CDR3 DNA: TGTGCAAGCAGTCCCGGGACAGACTACGAGCAGTACTTC
CDR3 protein: CASSPGTDYEQYF

clone size: few
J gene: TRBJ1-1
D gene: .
V gene: TRBV6-2/TRBV6-3
CDR3 DNA: .
CDR3 protein: CARTYCCGEAFF

clone size: .
J gene: TRBJ2-1
D gene: .
V gene: TRBV27
CDR3 DNA: TGTGCCAGCAGTTCCCCTAGCTGTAGCGATGAGCAGTTCTTC
CDR3 protein: CASSSPSCSDEQFF

clone size: many
J gene: TRBJ2-3
D gene: TRBD2
V gene: TRBV7-2
CDR3 DNA: TGTGCCAGCAGCCCACTAGCGGGAGGGACAGATACGCAGTATTTT
CDR3 protein: CASSPLAGGTDTQYF

clone size: few
J gene: TRBJ2-4
D gene: .
V gene: TRBV28
CDR3 DNA: TGTGCCAGCAGTTTGTGGTACAGGTTCGGGAATGAGCAGCTCTTC
CDR3 protein: CASSLWYRFGNEQLF

clone size: many
J gene: TRBJ1-4
D gene: TRBD1
V gene: TRBV19
CDR3 DNA: TGTGCCAGTAGTATGGGGACAGTGAGGAGAAATGAAAAACTGTTTTTT
CDR3 protein: CASSMGTVRRNEKLFF

clone size: many
J gene: TRBJ2-4
D gene: .
V gene: TRBV6-4
CDR3 DNA: TGTGCCAGCAGTGACGGGGCAGGGCAGGGGGGAAACATTCAGTACTTC
CDR3 protein: CASSDGAGQGGNIQYF

clone size: many
J gene: TRBJ2-5
D gene: TRBD2
V gene: TRBV5-1
CDR3 DNA: TGCGCCAGCAGCCTAGGACTAGCGGGGGGCTCGGAGACCCAGTACTTC
CDR3 protein: CASSLGLAGGSETQYF

clone size: many
J gene: TRBJ2-2
D gene: .
V gene: TRBV19
CDR3 DNA: TGTGCCAGTAGTATCACTAAGAACACCGGGGAGCTGTTTTTT
CDR3 protein: CASSITKNTGELFF

clone size: .
J gene: TRBJ2-3
D gene: .
V gene: TRBV5-4
CDR3 DNA: TGTGCCAGCGCTTCTGTCAACACAGATACGCAGTATTTT
CDR3 protein: CASASVNTDTQYF

clone size: many
J gene: TRBJ2-1
D gene: TRBD2
V gene: TRBV12-3/TRBV12-4
CDR3 DNA: TGTGCCAGCAGCCCGCGGGGGAGTGAGCAGTTCTTC
CDR3 protein: CASSPRGSEQFF

clone size: many
J gene: TRBJ2-1
D gene: TRBD1
V gene: TRBV7-2
CDR3 DNA: TGTGCCAGCAGCTTAGCGCCCGGGACAGGTGAGCAGTTCTTC
CDR3 protein: CASSLAPGTGEQFF

clone size: many
J gene: TRBJ2-1
D gene: .
V gene: TRBV11-2
CDR3 DNA: TGTGCCAGCAGCGGCGGGACTTTCTACAATGAGCAGTTCTTC
CDR3 protein: CASSGGTFYNEQFF

clone size: .
J gene: TRBJ2-7
D gene: .
V gene: TRBV28
CDR3 DNA: TGTGCCAGCAGCCCAACGGCAGGGGGGGACTACGAGCAGTACTTC
CDR3 protein: CASSPTAGGDYEQYF

clone size: .
J gene: TRBJ2-1
D gene: TRBD2
V gene: TRBV6-6
CDR3 DNA: TGTCCCAGCAGTTACACTAGCGCCTTTTGGGCCAATCAGCAGTTCTTC
CDR3 protein: CPSSYTSAFWANQQFF

clone size: many
J gene: TRBJ2-7
D gene: .
V gene: TRBV3-1
CDR3 DNA: TGTGCCAGCAGCCAAGATCTAAGAGGGGAGCAGTACTTC
CDR3 protein: CASSQDLRGEQYF

clone size: many
J gene: TRBJ1-1
D gene: .
V gene: TRBV19
CDR3 DNA: TGTGCCAGTAGTACCCGACAAACTGAAGCTTTCTTT
CDR3 protein: CASSTRQTEAFF

clone size: many
J gene: TRBJ1-4
D gene: TRBD1
V gene: TRBV7-9
CDR3 DNA: TGTGCCAGCAGCGCAGGACAGGGGGCGACTAATGAAAAACTGTTTTTT
CDR3 protein: CASSAGQGATNEKLFF

clone size: few
J gene: TRBJ2-1
D gene: TRBD2
V gene: TRBV6-1
CDR3 DNA: TGTGCCAGCAGTGGACGAGCGGGAGCGGGCTACAATGAGCAGTTCTTC
CDR3 protein: CASSGRAGAGYNEQFF

clone size: many
J gene: TRBJ2-4
D gene: .
V gene: TRBV4-2
CDR3 DNA: TGTGCCAGCAGCCACCGAGGGGCCAAAAACATTCAGTACTTC
CDR3 protein: CASSHRGAKNIQYF

clone size: few
J gene: TRBJ2-3
D gene: .
V gene: TRBV10-1
CDR3 DNA: TGCGCCAGCAGTGAGTCTGGGGGGCCACACGATACGCAGTATTTT
CDR3 protein: CASSESGGPHDTQYF

clone size: many
J gene: TRBJ1-3
D gene: .
V gene: TRBV19
CDR3 DNA: TGTGCCAGTAGTATTGGGGGCGCCCAACGAAACACCATATATTTT
CDR3 protein: CASSIGGAQRNTIYF

clone size: .
J gene: TRBJ2-5
D gene: .
V gene: TRBV3-1
CDR3 DNA: TGTGCCAGCAGCCAATTTGTGTACCAAGAGACCCAGTACTTC
CDR3 protein: CASSQFVYQETQYF

clone size: medium-sized
J gene: TRBJ2-7
D gene: .
V gene: TRBV27
CDR3 DNA: TGTGCCAGCAGCCCCGGGGCAGGGGCTCTCGAGCAGTACTTC
CDR3 protein: CASSPGAGALEQYF

clone size: many
J gene: TRBJ2-3
D gene: TRBD2
V gene: TRBV25-1
CDR3 DNA: TGTGCCAGCAGTGAACAGCGGGAGGGCCGCGGGGCAGATACGCAGTATTTT
CDR3 protein: CASSEQREGRGADTQYF

clone size: many
J gene: TRBJ2-7
D gene: TRBD2
V gene: TRBV6-5
CDR3 DNA: TGTGCCAGCAGTTACTCTACTAGCGGACTTCGGTACGAGCAGTACTTC
CDR3 protein: CASSYSTSGLRYEQYF

clone size: many
J gene: TRBJ1-6
D gene: .
V gene: TRBV6-1
CDR3 DNA: TGTGCCAGCAGTCGGTACATCACGGATAATTCACCCCTCCACTTT
CDR3 protein: CASSRYITDNSPLHF

clone size: many
J gene: TRBJ1-4
D gene: TRBD1
V gene: TRBV5-1
CDR3 DNA: TGCGCCAGCAGCTTTCGACCGGGACAGGCTACAACTAATGAAAAACTGTTTTTT
CDR3 protein: CASSFRPGQATTNEKLFF

clone size: many
J gene: TRBJ2-3
D gene: TRBD2
V gene: TRBV20-1
CDR3 DNA: TGCAGTGCTAGCCCCCGGGAGGGCGGGAGTCGCACAGATACGCAGTATTTT
CDR3 protein: CSASPREGGSRTDTQYF

clone size: many
J gene: TRBJ2-1
D gene: TRBD2
V gene: TRBV9
CDR3 DNA: TGTGCCAGCAGCGTAGGTCTGGGACTCCGGACTAGCGGGGTGGATGAGCAGTTCTTC
CDR3 protein: CASSVGLGLRTSGVDEQFF

clone size: many
J gene: TRBJ1-1
D gene: .
V gene: TRBV6-1
CDR3 DNA: TGTGCCAGCACTTATCTTGCGGGGGGGCACACTGAAGCTTTCTTT
CDR3 protein: CASTYLAGGHTEAFF

clone size: many
J gene: TRBJ1-3
D gene: .
V gene: TRBV18
CDR3 DNA: TGTGCCAGCTCACCAAGTCCTCTGGGAATCTCTGGAAACACCATATATTTT
CDR3 protein: CASSPSPLGISGNTIYF

clone size: few
J gene: TRBJ1-2
D gene: .
V gene: TRBV6-2/TRBV6-3
CDR3 DNA: TGTGCCAGCACGCCTGGACAGAGAATTAACTATGGCTACACCTTC
CDR3 protein: CASTPGQRINYGYTF

clone size: few
J gene: TRBJ2-7
D gene: .
V gene: TRBV28
CDR3 DNA: TGTGCCAGCAGTCTCAAGACAGAAACCTACGAGCAGTACTTC
CDR3 protein: CASSLKTETYEQYF

clone size: many
J gene: TRBJ1-1
D gene: .
V gene: TRBV12-3/TRBV12-4
CDR3 DNA: TGTGCCAGCAGTCCATCTCTTATGAACACTGAAGCTTTCTTT
CDR3 protein: CASSPSLMNTEAFF

clone size: .
J gene: TRBJ2-1
D gene: .
V gene: TRBV7-3
CDR3 DNA: TGTGCCAGCGGTATAGCGTGTGCTTCTTGGGATGAGCAGTTCTTC
CDR3 protein: CASGIACASWDEQFF

clone size: .
J gene: TRBJ2-5
D gene: .
V gene: TRBV28
CDR3 DNA: TGTGCCAGCAGTTTGGTCGGGACATGTGGGGAGACCCAGTACTTC
CDR3 protein: CASSLVGTCGETQYF

clone size: many
J gene: TRBJ1-2
D gene: .
V gene: TRBV28
CDR3 DNA: TGTGCCAGCAGGACTTATGATGGCTACACCTTC
CDR3 protein: CASRTYDGYTF

clone size: few
J gene: TRBJ1-4
D gene: .
V gene: TRBV27
CDR3 DNA: TGTGCCAGCAGTTTAGGGGAAACGCCTAATGAAAAACTGTTTTTT
CDR3 protein: CASSLGETPNEKLFF

clone size: many
J gene: TRBJ1-5
D gene: .
V gene: TRBV3-1
CDR3 DNA: TGTGCCAGCAGCCTTGGCCGGATTCCCGTCGGCAATCAGCCCCAGCATTTT
CDR3 protein: CASSLGRIPVGNQPQHF

clone size: many
J gene: TRBJ2-7
D gene: TRBD2
V gene: TRBV14
CDR3 DNA: TGTGCCAGCAGCCCGACTAGCGCAGCCTCCTACGAGCAGTACTTC
CDR3 protein: CASSPTSAASYEQYF

clone size: few
J gene: TRBJ2-1
D gene: TRBD2
V gene: TRBV27
CDR3 DNA: TGTGCCAGCAGTTCCCTAGGACTAGCGGTAGAATTTCAGTTCTTC
CDR3 protein: CASSSLGLAVEFQFF

clone size: many
J gene: TRBJ2-1
D gene: .
V gene: TRBV18
CDR3 DNA: TGTGCCAGCTCACCCAGGCACCTGAATGAGCAGTTCTTC
CDR3 protein: CASSPRHLNEQFF

clone size: many
J gene: TRBJ2-7
D gene: TRBD1
V gene: TRBV20-1
CDR3 DNA: TGCAGTGCTAAACTACCGACAGGGGGCCAGTACGAGCAGTACTTC
CDR3 protein: CSAKLPTGGQYEQYF

clone size: .
J gene: TRBJ2-1
D gene: TRBD2
V gene: TRBV25-1
CDR3 DNA: TGTGTCTCACAGGCGGGAGGGGTCTACAATGAGCAGTTCTTC
CDR3 protein: CVSQAGGVYNEQFF

clone size: many
J gene: TRBJ2-1
D gene: .
V gene: TRBV5-4
CDR3 DNA: TGTGCCAGCAGCGAGGGATTTTACAATGAGCAGTTCTTC
CDR3 protein: CASSEGFYNEQFF

clone size: many
J gene: TRBJ2-6
D gene: .
V gene: TRBV9
CDR3 DNA: TGTGCCAGCAGCCCCGTGGGGGGGGCCAACGTCCTGACTTTC
CDR3 protein: CASSPVGGANVLTF

clone size: many
J gene: TRBJ2-5
D gene: TRBD1
V gene: TRBV18
CDR3 DNA: TGTGCCAGCTCACCGCGACAGGGCCAAGAGACCCAGTACTTC
CDR3 protein: CASSPRQGQETQYF

clone size: .
J gene: TRBJ1-5
D gene: .
V gene: TRBV20-1
CDR3 DNA: TGCAGTGCTTCCTATGTTGGAAGCAATCAGCCCCAGCATTTT
CDR3 protein: CSASYVGSNQPQHF

clone size: .
J gene: TRBJ2-2
D gene: .
V gene: TRBV10-1
CDR3 DNA: TGCGCCAGCAGTGAGAGAAAGACAGCGTCAACCGGGGAGCTGTTTTTT
CDR3 protein: CASSERKTASTGELFF

clone size: .
J gene: TRBJ1-3
D gene: TRBD1
V gene: TRBV20-1
CDR3 DNA: TGCAGTGCTAGCAAGACAGGGAGGGGAAACACCATATATTTT
CDR3 protein: CSASKTGRGNTIYF